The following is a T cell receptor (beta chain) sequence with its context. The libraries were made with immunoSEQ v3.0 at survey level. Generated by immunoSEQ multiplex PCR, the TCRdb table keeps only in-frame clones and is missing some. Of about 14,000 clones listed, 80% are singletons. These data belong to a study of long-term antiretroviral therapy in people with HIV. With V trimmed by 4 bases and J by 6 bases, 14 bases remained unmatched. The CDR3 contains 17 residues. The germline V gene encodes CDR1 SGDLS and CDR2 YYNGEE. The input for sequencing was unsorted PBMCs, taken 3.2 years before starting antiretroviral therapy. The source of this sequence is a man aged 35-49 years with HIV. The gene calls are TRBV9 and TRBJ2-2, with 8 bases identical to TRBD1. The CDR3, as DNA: TGTGCCAGCAGCCCTCCGTCAGGGGGCGCTGCATCCGGGGAGCTGTTTTTT. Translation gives CASSPPSGGAASGELFF.